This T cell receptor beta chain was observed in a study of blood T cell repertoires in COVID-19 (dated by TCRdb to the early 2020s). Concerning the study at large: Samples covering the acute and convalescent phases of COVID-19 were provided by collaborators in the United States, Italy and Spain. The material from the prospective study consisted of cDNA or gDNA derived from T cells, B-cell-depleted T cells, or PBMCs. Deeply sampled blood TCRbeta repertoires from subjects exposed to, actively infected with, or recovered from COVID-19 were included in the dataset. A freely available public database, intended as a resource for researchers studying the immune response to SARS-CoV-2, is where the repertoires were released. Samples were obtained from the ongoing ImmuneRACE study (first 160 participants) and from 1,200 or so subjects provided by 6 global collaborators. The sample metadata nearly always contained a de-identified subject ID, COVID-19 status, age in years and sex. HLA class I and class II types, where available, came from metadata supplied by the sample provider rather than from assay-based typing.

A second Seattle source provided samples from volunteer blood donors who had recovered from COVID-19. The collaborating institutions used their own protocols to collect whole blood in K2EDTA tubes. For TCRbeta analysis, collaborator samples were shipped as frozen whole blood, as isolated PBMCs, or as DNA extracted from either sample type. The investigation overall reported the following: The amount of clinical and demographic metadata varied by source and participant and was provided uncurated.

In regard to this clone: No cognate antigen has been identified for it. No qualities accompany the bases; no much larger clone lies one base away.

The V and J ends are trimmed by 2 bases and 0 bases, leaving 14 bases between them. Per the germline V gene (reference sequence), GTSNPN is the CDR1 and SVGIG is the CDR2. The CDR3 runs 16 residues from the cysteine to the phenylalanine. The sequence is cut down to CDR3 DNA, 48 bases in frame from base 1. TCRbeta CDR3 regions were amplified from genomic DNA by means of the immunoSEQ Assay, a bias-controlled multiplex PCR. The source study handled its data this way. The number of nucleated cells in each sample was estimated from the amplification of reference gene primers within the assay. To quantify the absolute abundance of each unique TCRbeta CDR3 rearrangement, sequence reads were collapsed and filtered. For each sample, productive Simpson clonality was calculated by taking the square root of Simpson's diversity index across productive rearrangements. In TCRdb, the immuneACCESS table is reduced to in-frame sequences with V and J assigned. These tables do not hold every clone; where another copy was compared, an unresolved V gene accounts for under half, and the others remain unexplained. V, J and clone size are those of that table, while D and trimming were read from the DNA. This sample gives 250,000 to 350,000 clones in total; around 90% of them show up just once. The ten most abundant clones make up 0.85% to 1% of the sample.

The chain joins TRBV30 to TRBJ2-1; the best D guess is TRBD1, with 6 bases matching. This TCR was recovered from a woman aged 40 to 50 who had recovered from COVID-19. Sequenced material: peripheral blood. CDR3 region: CAWSLDRLSSYNEQFF. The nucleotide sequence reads TGTGCCTGGAGTCTAGACAGGTTGAGCTCCTACAATGAGCAGTTCTTC.